This T cell receptor beta chain was sequenced for a study of blood T cell repertoires in COVID-19. Study-level background: Acute-phase and convalescent COVID-19 samples originated in the United States, Italy and Spain. From T cells, B-cell-depleted T cells, or PBMCs came the material, which was cDNA or gDNA.

Recruits, aged roughly 18 to 100 years, lived in 25 or so US areas. The repertoire was sequenced with immunoSEQ multiplex PCR; TCRdb's copy has only in-frame clones and lacks some. The sample has fewer than 200,000 clones, around 84% seen once; the top ten hold about 7.2%. V lost 4 bases, J lost 2 bases, and 5 bases stayed unmatched. This CDR3 spans 16 amino acids. Germline loops: CDR1 SGHRS, CDR2 YFSETQ. The sample consisted of PBMCs or T cells enriched from blood (not recorded which). The clonotype comes from a man in his forties or fifties who had recovered from COVID-19. This chain links TRBV5-1 with TRBJ1-6, with 8 bases aligning to TRBD1. Written as DNA, the CDR3 is TGCGCCAGCAGCCTACAGGGGGTTCCCTATAATTCACCCCTCCACTTT. Its translation is CASSLQGVPYNSPLHF.